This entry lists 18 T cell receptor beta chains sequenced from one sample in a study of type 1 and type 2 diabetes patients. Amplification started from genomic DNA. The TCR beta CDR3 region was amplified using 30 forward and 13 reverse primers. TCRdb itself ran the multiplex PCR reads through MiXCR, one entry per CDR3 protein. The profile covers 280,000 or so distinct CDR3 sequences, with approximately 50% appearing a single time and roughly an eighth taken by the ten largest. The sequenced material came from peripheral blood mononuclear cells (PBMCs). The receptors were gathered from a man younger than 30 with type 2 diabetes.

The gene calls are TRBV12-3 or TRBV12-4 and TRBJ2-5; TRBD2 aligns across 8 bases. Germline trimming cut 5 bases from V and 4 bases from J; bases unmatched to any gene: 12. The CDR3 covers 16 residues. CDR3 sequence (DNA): TGTGCCAGCAGTGTGGGCGGGGGGCCGTTATTAGAGACCCAGTACTTC. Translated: CASSVGGGPLLETQYF.

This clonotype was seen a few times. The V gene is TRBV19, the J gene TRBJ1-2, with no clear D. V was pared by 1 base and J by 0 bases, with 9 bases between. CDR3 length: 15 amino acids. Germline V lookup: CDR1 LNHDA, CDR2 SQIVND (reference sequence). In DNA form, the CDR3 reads TGTGCCAGTAGTATAGCGCGGGCAACTAACTATGGCTACACCTTC. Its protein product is CASSIARATNYGYTF.

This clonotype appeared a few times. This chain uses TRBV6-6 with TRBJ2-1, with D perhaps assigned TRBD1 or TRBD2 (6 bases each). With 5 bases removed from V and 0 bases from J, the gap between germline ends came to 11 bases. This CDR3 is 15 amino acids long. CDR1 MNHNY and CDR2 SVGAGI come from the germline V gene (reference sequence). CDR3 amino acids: CASSVGGGSYNEQFF. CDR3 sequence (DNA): TGTGCCAGCAGTGTAGGGGGAGGCTCCTACAATGAGCAGTTCTTC.

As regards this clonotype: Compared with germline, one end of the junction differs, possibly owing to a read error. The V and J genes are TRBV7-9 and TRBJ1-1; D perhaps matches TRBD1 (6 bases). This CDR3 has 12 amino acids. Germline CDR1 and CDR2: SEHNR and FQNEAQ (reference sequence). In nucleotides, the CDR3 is TGTGCCAGCAGCTCACAGGGTACTGAAGCTCTCTTT. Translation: CASSSQGTEALF.

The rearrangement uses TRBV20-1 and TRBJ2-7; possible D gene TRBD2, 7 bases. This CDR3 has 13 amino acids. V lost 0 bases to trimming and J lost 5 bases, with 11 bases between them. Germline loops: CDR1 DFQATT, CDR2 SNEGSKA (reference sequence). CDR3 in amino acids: CSARDRGANEQYF. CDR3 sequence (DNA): TGCAGTGCTAGAGATCGGGGGGCCAACGAGCAGTACTTC.

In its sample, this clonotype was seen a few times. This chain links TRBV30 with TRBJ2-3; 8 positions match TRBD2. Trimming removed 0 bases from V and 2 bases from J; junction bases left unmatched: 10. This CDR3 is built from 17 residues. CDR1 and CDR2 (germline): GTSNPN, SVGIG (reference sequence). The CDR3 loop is CAWSVHGLAGPTDTQYF. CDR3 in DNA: TGTGCCTGGAGTGTCCATGGGCTAGCGGGCCCCACAGATACGCAGTATTTT.

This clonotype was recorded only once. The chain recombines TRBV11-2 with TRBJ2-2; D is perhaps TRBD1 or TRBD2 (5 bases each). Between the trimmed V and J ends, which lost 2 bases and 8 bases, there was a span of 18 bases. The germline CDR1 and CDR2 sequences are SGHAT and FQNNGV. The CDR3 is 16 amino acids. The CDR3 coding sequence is TGTGCCAGCAGCTTATTAGTGGGGGTGAAGGCTGGGGAGCTGTTTTTT. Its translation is CASSLLVGVKAGELFF.

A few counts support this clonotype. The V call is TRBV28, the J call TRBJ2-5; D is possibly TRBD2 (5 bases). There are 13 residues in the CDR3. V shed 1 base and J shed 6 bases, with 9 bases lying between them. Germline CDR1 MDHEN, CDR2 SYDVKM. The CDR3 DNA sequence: TGTGCCAGCAGTTTATCGGGGTGGAAGACCCAGTACTTC. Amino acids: CASSLSGWKTQYF.

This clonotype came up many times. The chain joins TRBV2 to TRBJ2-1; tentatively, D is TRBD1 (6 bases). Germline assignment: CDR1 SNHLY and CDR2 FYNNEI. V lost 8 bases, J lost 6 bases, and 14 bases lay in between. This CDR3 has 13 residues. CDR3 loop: CASLGAPRNEQFF. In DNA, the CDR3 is TGTGCCAGCCTGGGGGCGCCCCGCAATGAGCAGTTCTTC.

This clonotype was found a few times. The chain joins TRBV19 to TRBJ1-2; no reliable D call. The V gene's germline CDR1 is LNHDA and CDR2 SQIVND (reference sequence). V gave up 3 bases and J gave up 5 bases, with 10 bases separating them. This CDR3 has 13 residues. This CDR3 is CASSIVRDYGYTF. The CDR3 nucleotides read TGTGCCAGTAGTATTGTAAGGGATTATGGCTACACCTTC. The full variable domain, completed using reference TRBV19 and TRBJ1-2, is DGGITQSPKYLFRKEGQNVTLSCEQNLNHDAMYWYRQDPGQGLRLIYYSQIVNDFQKGDIAEGYSVSREKKESFPLTVTSAQKNPTAFYLCASSIVRDYGYTFGSGTRLTVV.

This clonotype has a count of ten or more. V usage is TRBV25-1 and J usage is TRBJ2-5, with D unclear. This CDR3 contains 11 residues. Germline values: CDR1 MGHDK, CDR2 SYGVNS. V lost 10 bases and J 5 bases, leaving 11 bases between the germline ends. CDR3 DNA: TGTGCCACCGGGTTGCTGGAGACCCAGTACTTC. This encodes CATGLLETQYF.

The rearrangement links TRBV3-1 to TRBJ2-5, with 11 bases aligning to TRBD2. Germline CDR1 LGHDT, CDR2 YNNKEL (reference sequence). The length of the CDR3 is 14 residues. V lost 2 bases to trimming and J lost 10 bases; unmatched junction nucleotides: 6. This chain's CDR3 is CASSQISGGADQYF. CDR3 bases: TGTGCCAGCAGCCAAATTAGCGGGGGGGCTGACCAGTACTTC.

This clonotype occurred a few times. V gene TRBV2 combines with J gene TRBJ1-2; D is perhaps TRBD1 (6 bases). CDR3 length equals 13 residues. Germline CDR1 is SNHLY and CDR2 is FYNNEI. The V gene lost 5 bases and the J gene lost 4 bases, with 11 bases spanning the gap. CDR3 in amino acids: CASSLDSFYGYTF. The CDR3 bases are TGTGCCAGCAGTTTGGACAGTTTCTATGGCTACACCTTC. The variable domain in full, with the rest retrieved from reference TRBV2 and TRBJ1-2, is EPEVTQTPSHQVTQMGQEVILRCVPISNHLYFYWYRQILGQKVEFLVSFYNNEISEKSEIFDDQFSVERPDGSNFTLKIRSTKLEDSAMYFCASSLDSFYGYTFGSGTRLTVV.

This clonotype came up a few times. The chain's CDR3 is CASSQEGRGQETQYF. CDR3 bases: TGCGCCAGCAGCCAAGAGGGCAGGGGTCAAGAGACCCAGTACTTC. The V and J genes are TRBV4-1 and TRBJ2-5; a weak D match, TRBD1 (6 bases). The V gene lost 0 bases and the J gene lost 2 bases, with 10 bases spanning the gap. The CDR3 length is 15 residues. CDR1 and CDR2 (germline): MGHRA, YSYEKL.

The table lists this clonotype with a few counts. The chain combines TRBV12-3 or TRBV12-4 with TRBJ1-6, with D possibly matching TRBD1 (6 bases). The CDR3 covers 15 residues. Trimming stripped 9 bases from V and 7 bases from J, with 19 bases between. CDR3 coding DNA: TGTGCCAGTCGGGAAACCGGGACAAGGAATTCACCCCTCCACTTT. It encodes CASRETGTRNSPLHF.

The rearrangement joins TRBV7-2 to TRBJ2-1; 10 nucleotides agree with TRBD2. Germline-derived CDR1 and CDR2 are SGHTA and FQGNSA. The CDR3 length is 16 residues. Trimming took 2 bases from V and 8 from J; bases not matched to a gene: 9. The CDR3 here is CASSLRASGSHHEQFF. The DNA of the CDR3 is TGTGCCAGCAGCTTAAGGGCTAGCGGGAGTCACCATGAGCAGTTCTTC.

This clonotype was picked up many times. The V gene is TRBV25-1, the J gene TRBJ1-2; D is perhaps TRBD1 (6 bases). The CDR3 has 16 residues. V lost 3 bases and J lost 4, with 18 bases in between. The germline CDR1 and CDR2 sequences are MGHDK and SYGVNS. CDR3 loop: CASSDIWTRDTYGYTF. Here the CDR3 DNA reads TGTGCCAGCAGTGATATCTGGACAAGGGACACCTATGGCTACACCTTC.

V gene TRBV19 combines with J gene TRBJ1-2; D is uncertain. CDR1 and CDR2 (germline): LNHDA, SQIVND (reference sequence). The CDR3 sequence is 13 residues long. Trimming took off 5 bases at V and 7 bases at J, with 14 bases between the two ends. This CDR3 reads CASSGSGLSGYTF. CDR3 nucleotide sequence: TGTGCCAGTAGTGGATCGGGTCTCAGTGGCTACACCTTC.